These 10 T cell receptor beta chains came from one sample sequenced in a study of control samples from healthy donors and cancer patients. Libraries were prepared by immunoSEQ multiplex PCR; TCRdb keeps only in-frame clonotypes and omits some of them. The data contain 170,000 or so clones, around 94% of them singletons. The sequencing input was blood. These receptors were taken from a woman aged 18-29 years in good health.

In its sample, this clone was seen once. This chain connects TRBV6-5 to TRBJ1-1; D is unresolved. Trimming stripped 0 bases from V and 2 bases from J, with 7 bases between. Germline CDR1 and CDR2: MNHEY and SVGAGI. This CDR3 is 14 amino acids long. CDR3 nucleotide sequence: TGTGCCAGCAGTTACTCGCCCGGAAACACTGAAGCTTTCTTT. Protein: CASSYSPGNTEAFF.

This chain links TRBV18 with TRBJ2-3, with 10 positions matching TRBD2. Germline V gene lookup returns CDR1 KGHSH and CDR2 LQKENI. Germline trimming cut 3 bases from V and 3 bases from J; bases unmatched to any gene: 15. This CDR3 comprises 19 residues. The CDR3 bases are TGTGCCAGCTCACCTACGAGCGGGGGGGCCTTGGAAGGGACAGATACGCAGTATTTT. This codes for CASSPTSGGALEGTDTQYF.

The rearrangement links TRBV6-5 to TRBJ1-4; D is perhaps TRBD1 (5 bases). V lost 2 bases and J 5 bases, leaving 15 bases between the germline ends. This CDR3 is 16 amino acids long. Germline V gene data show CDR1 as MNHEY and CDR2 as SVGAGI. The CDR3 here is CASSYITTEGNEKLFF. The CDR3 nucleotides read TGTGCCAGCAGTTACATCACGACAGAAGGGAATGAAAAACTGTTTTTT.

This rearrangement joins TRBV19 to TRBJ1-1; D possibly corresponds to TRBD1 (5 bases). Germline V gives CDR1 LNHDA, CDR2 SQIVND (reference sequence). The CDR3 has 12 residues. Trimming removed 3 bases from V and 9 bases from J, with 11 bases in between. CDR3 in amino acids: CASSIDRLKAFF. The DNA of the CDR3 is TGTGCCAGTAGTATCGACAGACTCAAAGCTTTCTTT.

DNA of the CDR3: TGTGCCAGCTCCCTAGCGGGCTCCACAGATACGCAGTATTTT. Translated, it gives CASSLAGSTDTQYF. This rearrangement joins TRBV18 to TRBJ2-3, with 8 bases aligning to TRBD2. CDR3 length: 14 residues. V shed 6 bases and J 2 bases; nucleotides not matched to a gene: 4. Germline CDR1 reads KGHSH; CDR2 reads LQKENI.

The V call is TRBV27, the J call TRBJ1-2, with D tentatively TRBD1 (5 bases). The CDR3 totals 14 residues. Trimming removed 0 bases from V and 6 bases from J, with 11 bases in between. Germline V gene sequence: CDR1 MNHEY, CDR2 SMNVEV (reference sequence). DNA of the CDR3: TGTGCCAGCAGTTTATCCCCAGGGTACGATGGCTACACCTTC. It encodes CASSLSPGYDGYTF.

The chain recombines TRBV4-2 with TRBJ1-1, with TRBD1 matching over 9 bases. Germline assignment: CDR1 LGHNA and CDR2 YNFKEQ. The CDR3 loop spans 16 amino acids. V was pared by 5 bases and J by 10 bases, with 17 bases of the junction left unmatched. The DNA for the CDR3 is TGTGCCAGCAGCAGCCGGGACAGGGTTTCGCCCGCGGGAGCTTTCTTT. Protein sequence: CASSSRDRVSPAGAFF.

This clone was counted only a few times. The chain combines TRBV6-6 with TRBJ1-6; D is undetermined. The CDR3 is 15 residues long. The germline V gene encodes CDR1 MNHNY and CDR2 SVGAGI (reference sequence). Trimming cost V 2 bases and J 0 bases, with 5 bases left between them. The CDR3 nucleotides read TGTGCCAGCAGTTACACTTTCTCCTATAATTCACCCCTCCACTTT. This sequence encodes CASSYTFSYNSPLHF.

A single count supports this clone. The rearrangement links TRBV10-3 to TRBJ2-5; the D gene is possibly TRBD2 (5 bases). The V gene's germline CDR1 is ENHRY and CDR2 SYGVKD. The CDR3 extends over 12 amino acids. Trimming left V 6 bases short and J 1 base short, with 6 bases between. The CDR3 is CAIRGAQETQYF. The CDR3 nucleotides read TGTGCCATCAGGGGAGCCCAAGAGACCCAGTACTTC.

The chain recombines TRBV20-1 with TRBJ2-1, with D perhaps matching TRBD2 (6 bases). The CDR3 loop spans 13 amino acids. Germline assignment: CDR1 DFQATT and CDR2 SNEGSKA (reference sequence). V was clipped by 3 bases and J by 9 bases, with 15 bases between them. The CDR3 nucleotides read TGCAGTGCTAGTAGGGACTCTAGGGGTGAGCAGTTCTTC. It specifies CSASRDSRGEQFF.